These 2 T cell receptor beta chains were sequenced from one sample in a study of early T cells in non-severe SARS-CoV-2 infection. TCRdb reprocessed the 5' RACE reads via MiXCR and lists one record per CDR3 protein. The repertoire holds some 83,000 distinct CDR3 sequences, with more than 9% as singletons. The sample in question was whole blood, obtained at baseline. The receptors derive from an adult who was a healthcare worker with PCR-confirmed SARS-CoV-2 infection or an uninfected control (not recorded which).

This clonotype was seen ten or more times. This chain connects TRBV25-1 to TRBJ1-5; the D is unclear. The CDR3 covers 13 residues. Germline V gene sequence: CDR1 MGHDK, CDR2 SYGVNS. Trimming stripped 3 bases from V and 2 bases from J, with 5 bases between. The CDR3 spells CASSDWGNQPQHF. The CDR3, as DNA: TGTGCCAGCAGTGATTGGGGCAATCAGCCCCAGCATTTT. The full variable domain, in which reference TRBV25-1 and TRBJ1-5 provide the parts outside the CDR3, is EADIYQTPRYLVIGTGKKITLECSQTMGHDKMYWYQQDPGMELHLIHYSYGVNSTEKGDLSSESTVSRIRTEHFPLTLESARPSHTSQYLCASSDWGNQPQHFGDGTRLSIL.

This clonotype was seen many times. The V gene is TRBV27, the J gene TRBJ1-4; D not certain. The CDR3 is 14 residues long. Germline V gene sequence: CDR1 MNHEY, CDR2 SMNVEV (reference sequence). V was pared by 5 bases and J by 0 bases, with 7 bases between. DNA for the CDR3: TGTGCCAGCAGTCCAAGTGCAACTAATGAAAAACTGTTTTTT. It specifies CASSPSATNEKLFF.